Listed here are 26 T cell receptor beta chains from one sample, sequenced in a study of T cells in Graves' hyperthyroidism and ophthalmopathy. There were TCR beta CDR3 regions amplified from RNA transcripts. First-round RT-PCR with HTBI primers amplified the TCR CDR3 region. Each CDR3 protein gets one entry after TCRdb re-called the multiplex PCR reads with MiXCR. The sample consists of around 300,000 distinct CDR3 sequences, roughly an eighth of them appearing once. Material: blood. These receptors all come from a woman aged 40 to 55 with Graves' hyperthyroidism.

This clonotype was seen repeatedly, ten times or more. The rearrangement links TRBV2 to TRBJ1-5; D gene unclear. Per the germline V gene, CDR1 is SNHLY and CDR2 is FYNNEI. CDR3 length equals 13 residues. Trimming cost V 1 base and J 5 bases, with 6 bases left between them. The CDR3 spells CASSEDPDQPQHF. The CDR3 DNA reads as TGTGCCAGCAGTGAAGATCCTGATCAGCCCCAGCATTTT.

This clonotype was detected ten times or more. The chain employs TRBV30 and TRBJ1-3; D is unresolved. Trimming took 0 bases from V and 4 from J, leaving 7 bases between them. The germline V gene encodes CDR1 GTSNPN and CDR2 SVGIG (reference sequence). This CDR3 has 13 residues. This CDR3 is CAWSVGTGNTIYF. DNA of the CDR3: TGTGCCTGGAGTGTAGGCACGGGAAACACCATATATTTT. Using reference TRBV30 and TRBJ1-3 for the parts outside the CDR3, the full variable domain is SQTIHQWPATLVQPVGSPLSLECTVEGTSNPNLYWYRQAAGRGLQLLFYSVGIGQISSEVPQNLSASRPQDRQFILSSKKLLLSDSGFYLCAWSVGTGNTIYFGEGSWLTVV.

Points on this clonotype: One end of the junction varies from germline; a read error may be responsible. This chain uses TRBV27 with TRBJ1-5; D is ambiguous. Germline CDR1 MNHEY, CDR2 SMNVEV (reference sequence). CDR3 size: 12 residues. CDR3 nucleotides: TGTGCCAGCAGCTTGATAGGTCAGCCCCGGCATTTT. Protein sequence: CASSLIGQPRHF.

The chain is built from TRBV10-3 and TRBJ2-1; TRBD2 is a possible D gene (5 bases). CDR1 and CDR2 (germline): ENHRY, SYGVKD. Trimming stripped 6 bases from V and 0 bases from J, with 9 bases between. This CDR3 spans 14 amino acids. The CDR3: CAISSRGSYNEQFF. The CDR3 DNA follows: TGTGCCATCAGCAGTCGGGGCTCCTACAATGAGCAGTTCTTC.

This clonotype appeared many times. The chain is built from TRBV12-3 or TRBV12-4 and TRBJ1-2, with a tentative D call TRBD1 (6 bases). Between the trimmed V and J ends, which lost 5 bases and 6 bases, there was a span of 10 bases. This CDR3 contains 12 residues. DNA for the CDR3: TGTGCCAGCAGTCCAAGGACAGATGGCTACACCTTC. This codes for CASSPRTDGYTF.

This clonotype was detected ten times or more. The rearrangement links TRBV28 to TRBJ2-1, with 11 nucleotides matching TRBD2. The CDR3 consists of 17 residues. Germline assignment: CDR1 MDHEN and CDR2 SYDVKM. Trimming at V came to 4 bases and at J to 7 bases, leaving 12 bases not matched to a gene. The CDR3 DNA sequence: TGTGCCAGCAGTTCGTTAGGGGAGGGACTAGCGGAAAATGAGCAGTTCTTC. Translated, it gives CASSSLGEGLAENEQFF.

This clonotype was seen only a few times. This may be a read error, as it is one base from a much larger clone. The rearrangement links TRBV7-6 to TRBJ2-1; TRBD2 matches at 9 bases. The CDR3 sequence is 17 residues long. Germline-derived CDR1 and CDR2 are SGHVS and FNYEAQ. The V segment lost 5 bases and the J segment 2 bases; nucleotides outside the gene matches: 10. The CDR3 here is CASSTGTSSSPYNEQFF. Written as DNA, the CDR3 is TGTGCCAGCAGCACCGGGACTAGCAGTAGCCCCTACAATGAGCAGTTCTTC.

At least ten counts were recorded for this clonotype. V gene TRBV5-1 combines with J gene TRBJ2-3; unclear D gene. The V and J ends lost 0 bases and 2 bases respectively, with 10 bases between them. In germline, CDR1 is SGHRS, CDR2 YFSETQ. This CDR3 spans 15 amino acids. The CDR3 region is CASSLVSSTTDTQYF. CDR3 nucleotides: TGCGCCAGCAGCTTGGTTTCATCCACCACAGATACGCAGTATTTT.

This chain joins TRBV12-5 and TRBJ2-2, with D maybe TRBD1 (7 bases). Germline CDR1 LGHNT, CDR2 FRNRAP. The CDR3 sequence is 16 residues long. V was trimmed by 3 bases and J by 4 bases, leaving 15 bases between them. The CDR3 region has the DNA TGTGCTAGTGGTTTCGCCAGGGGGGCGGTCACCGGGGAGCTGTTTTTT. The encoded protein is CASGFARGAVTGELFF.

Many counts were recorded for this clonotype. The J gene is TRBJ1-2, the V gene TRBV2; TRBD1 agrees at 9 bases. The V and J ends lost 4 bases and 6 bases, in that order; junction bases with no gene match: 6. Germline CDR1 and CDR2: SNHLY and FYNNEI. CDR3 length: 14 amino acids. DNA of the CDR3: TGTGCCAGCAGTGTCCGACAGGGGGAGAATGGCTACACCTTC. It specifies CASSVRQGENGYTF.

This clonotype was seen at least ten times. The V and J genes are TRBV15 and TRBJ2-3; D uncertain. V lost 1 base to trimming and J lost 0 bases, with 14 bases between them. The CDR3 spans 17 residues. Per germline, CDR1 LNHNV and CDR2 YYDKDF (reference sequence). The CDR3 nucleotides are TGTGCCACCAGCAGAGGGTGGGATCTTCTTAGCACAGATACGCAGTATTTT. It specifies CATSRGWDLLSTDTQYF. Complete variable domain (other parts from reference TRBV15 and TRBJ2-3): DAMVIQNPRYQVTQFGKPVTLSCSQTLNHNVMYWYQQKSSQAPKLLFHYYDKDFNNEADTPDNFQSRRPNTSFCFLDIRSPGLGDTAMYLCATSRGWDLLSTDTQYFGPGTRLTVL.

Ten or more counts support this clonotype. The chain recombines TRBV27 with TRBJ1-2; possibly TRBD1 for D (6 bases). This CDR3 is 16 amino acids long. Trimming cost V 5 bases and J 2 bases, with 18 bases left between them. The germline gives CDR1 MNHEY, CDR2 SMNVEV (reference sequence). CDR3 region: CASSATPWTANYGYTF. CDR3 bases: TGTGCCAGCAGTGCTACCCCATGGACAGCAAACTATGGCTACACCTTC.

The J gene is TRBJ2-1, the V gene TRBV4-1; possibly TRBD2 for D (6 bases). The V end was cut by 1 base, the J end by 10 bases, with 14 bases between. Germline V CDR1 and CDR2: MGHRA, YSYEKL. The CDR3 has 14 amino acids. CDR3 amino acids: CASSQGTSTGEQFF. DNA for the CDR3: TGCGCCAGCAGCCAAGGCACTAGCACCGGAGAGCAGTTCTTC.

This clonotype showed up many times. The chain uses TRBV12-3 or TRBV12-4 and TRBJ2-7; D possibly corresponds to TRBD1 (5 bases). CDR3 length: 14 residues. The V and J ends lost 2 bases and 2 bases respectively, with 10 bases between them. CDR3 loop: CASSLQGGPYEQYF. CDR3 nucleotide sequence: TGTGCCAGCAGTTTACAGGGTGGCCCCTACGAGCAGTACTTC.

This clonotype was counted at least ten times. This CDR3 is CASTRQGFEQFF. The CDR3 DNA reads TGTGCCAGCACAAGACAGGGATTTGAGCAGTTCTTC. The chain is built from TRBV12-3 or TRBV12-4 and TRBJ2-1, with TRBD1 matching over 7 bases. The CDR3 runs 12 residues. V was clipped by 7 bases and J by 9 bases; unmatched bases: 6.

This clonotype came up many times. The chain is built from TRBV9 and TRBJ2-7; 10 bases match TRBD1. The CDR3 covers 18 residues. V shed 3 bases and J 3 bases; nucleotides not matched to a gene: 15. CDR1 is SGDLS, CDR2 YYNGEE, per germline. The CDR3 DNA reads as TGTGCCAGCAGCGATACCGACAGGGGGCAAGAATTTTTCTACGAGCAGTACTTC. Residues: CASSDTDRGQEFFYEQYF.

In its sample, this clonotype was seen many times. The V gene is TRBV7-9, the J gene TRBJ2-3; 7 bases line up with TRBD1. CDR3 length: 15 residues. In germline, CDR1 is SEHNR, CDR2 FQNEAQ (reference sequence). The ends lost 3 bases at V and 0 bases at J; junction bases unmatched: 3. CDR3 loop: CASSFGQASTDTQYF. The CDR3 coding sequence is TGTGCCAGCAGCTTCGGACAGGCGAGCACAGATACGCAGTATTTT.

This clonotype was picked up many times. The chain employs TRBV12-3 or TRBV12-4 and TRBJ1-5; D gene ambiguous. This CDR3 is 14 amino acids long. V gave up 0 bases and J gave up 7 bases, with 10 bases separating them. The CDR3 is CASSLAVEGQPQHF. The CDR3 region has the DNA TGTGCCAGCAGTTTAGCGGTAGAGGGCCAGCCCCAGCATTTT.

The sample holds many counts of this clonotype. This sequence joins TRBV24-1 and TRBJ1-5; TRBD1 matches 8 bases. Germline V gives CDR1 KGHDR, CDR2 SFDVKD. This CDR3 comprises 15 residues. Trimming cost V 2 bases and J 4 bases; bases outside gene matches: 3. CDR3 in amino acids: CATSDSGTGNQPQHF. The CDR3 coding sequence is TGTGCCACCAGTGATTCCGGGACAGGTAATCAGCCCCAGCATTTT.

This clonotype has just a few counts. V gene TRBV12-3 or TRBV12-4 combines with J gene TRBJ2-7; TRBD2 might be the D (5 bases). The V and J ends lost 3 bases and 5 bases respectively, with 14 bases between them. The CDR3 covers 14 residues. The DNA for the CDR3 is TGTGCCAGCAGTTTTCGAGGCACCGGGGACGAGCAGTACTTC. Amino acid sequence: CASSFRGTGDEQYF.

Ten or more counts support this clonotype. The V and J genes are TRBV7-8 and TRBJ2-7; TRBD2 agrees at 12 bases. Germline CDR1 is SGHVS and CDR2 is FQNEAQ. Trimming cost V 2 bases and J 2 bases; bases outside gene matches: 13. This CDR3 is built from 19 residues. CDR3 bases: TGTGCCAGCAGCTTACCGGGATCCGGACTAGCGGGGTCCACCTACGAGCAGTACTTC. It codes for CASSLPGSGLAGSTYEQYF. The entire variable domain, with the rest obtained from reference TRBV7-8 and TRBJ2-7, is as follows: GAGVSQSPRYKVAKRGQDVALRCDPISGHVSLFWYQQALGQGPEFLTYFQNEAQLDKSGLPSDRFFAERPEGSVSTLKIQRTQQEDSAVYLCASSLPGSGLAGSTYEQYFGPGTRLTVT.

In its sample, this clonotype was seen a few times. This chain connects TRBV19 to TRBJ1-5; 7 nucleotides agree with TRBD1. J was trimmed by 6 bases and V by 3 bases; bases with no gene match: 2. The CDR3 is 13 residues long. Germline loops: CDR1 LNHDA, CDR2 SQIVND (reference sequence). The CDR3 is CASSIPGGQPQHF. CDR3 nucleotide sequence: TGTGCCAGTAGTATCCCAGGGGGTCAGCCCCAGCATTTT.

This clonotype was picked up many times. V is TRBV5-1 and J is TRBJ1-1, with D tentatively TRBD1 (5 bases). Trimming pared 2 bases from V and 8 bases from J, leaving 13 bases between. This CDR3 spans 13 amino acids. Germline loops: CDR1 SGHRS, CDR2 YFSETQ. The CDR3: CASSLDRRGEAFF. The CDR3 bases are TGCGCCAGCAGCTTAGATCGGCGGGGGGAAGCTTTCTTT.

This clonotype showed up many times. The chain is built from TRBV24-1 and TRBJ2-2; no definite D call. The germline V gene has CDR1 KGHDR and CDR2 SFDVKD. The ends were cut back, 4 bases at V and 3 bases at J, with 5 bases in the middle. The CDR3 consists of 13 residues. CDR3 in amino acids: CATSDFYTGELFF. CDR3 coding DNA: TGTGCCACCAGTGACTTCTACACCGGGGAGCTGTTTTTT.

Ten or more counts support this clonotype. This chain joins TRBV5-1 and TRBJ2-1; D gene ambiguous. CDR3 size: 15 residues. V lost 4 bases and J 5 bases, leaving 16 bases between the germline ends. Germline loops: CDR1 SGHRS, CDR2 YFSETQ. CDR3 bases: TGCGCCAGCAGCCCGGACCCCCCAAGGGACAATGAGCAGTTCTTC. It encodes CASSPDPPRDNEQFF.

Many counts were recorded for this clonotype. The genes are TRBV19 and TRBJ1-2; D gene uncertain. Germline-derived CDR1 and CDR2 are LNHDA and SQIVND (reference sequence). The V end was cut by 5 bases, the J end by 6 bases, with 13 bases between. CDR3 size: 13 residues. The CDR3 bases are TGTGCCAGTAGTCGCGGGCTTTGGCATGGCTACACCTTC. Translation gives CASSRGLWHGYTF.